What follows are 21 T cell receptor beta chains derived from one specimen sequenced in a study of Tregs in tolerant kidney transplant recipients. Generated by immunoSEQ multiplex PCR, the TCRdb table keeps only in-frame clones and is missing some. The sample lists 65,000 to 85,000 clones; 90% to 95% were seen once. Related graft donors supplied nonmyeloablative bone marrow transplants, and mixed chimerism was transient. Source: CD4+ T cells from blood (PBMCs), taken 24 months after the transplant. These receptors all stem from a human patient who received a combined kidney and bone marrow transplant. Some of the T cells might come from the graft donor.

The CDR3 nucleotides read TGTGCCAGCAGCTTGGTGGGACTAGCTGAGACTTTTGAGACCCAGTACTTC. Its protein product is CASSLVGLAETFETQYF. The rearrangement uses TRBV5-4 and TRBJ2-5, with 9 bases that match TRBD2. Germline CDR1 is SGHNT and CDR2 is YYREEE (reference sequence). The CDR3 consists of 17 residues. V dropped 0 bases and J dropped 5; count of bases not matched to a gene: 11.

V usage is TRBV29-1 and J usage is TRBJ1-1; 9 bases line up with TRBD1. This CDR3 has 13 amino acids. Losses at the gene ends were 6 bases for V and 4 bases for J; bases not matched to a gene: 6. From germline, CDR1 is SQVTM and CDR2 ANQGSEA. The CDR3 here is CSVAGTGPTEAFF. Here the CDR3 DNA reads TGCAGCGTCGCGGGGACAGGGCCCACTGAAGCTTTCTTT.

This sequence joins TRBV7-9 and TRBJ1-4; D remains unclear. The germline V gene encodes CDR1 SEHNR and CDR2 FQNEAQ (reference sequence). Trimming removed 1 base from V and 8 bases from J, with 14 bases in between. This CDR3 region has 15 residues. The CDR3 region has the DNA TGTGCCAGCAGCTTAGTGGCCCGGGAGGGCGAAAAACTGTTTTTT. As protein: CASSLVAREGEKLFF.

The chain uses TRBV11-3 and TRBJ1-1; TRBD1 might be the D (6 bases). Germline lookup yields CDR1 SGHNT and CDR2 YENEEA. Between the trimmed V and J ends, which lost 7 bases and 4 bases, there was a span of 16 bases. CDR3 length equals 14 residues. The CDR3 region has the DNA TGTGCCAGCATGCCTACAGGGAGAGTCACTGAAGCTTTCTTT. Encoded protein: CASMPTGRVTEAFF. Based on the CDR3 plus reference TRBV11-3 and TRBJ1-1, the full variable domain is EAGVVQSPRYKIIEKKQPVAFWCNPISGHNTLYWYLQNLGQGPELLIRYENEEAVDDSQLPKDRFSAERLKGVDSTLKIQPAELGDSAVYLCASMPTGRVTEAFFGQGTRLTVV.

The rearrangement joins TRBV11-3 to TRBJ2-1; the match to TRBD2 covers 9 bases. With 5 bases clipped from V and 0 bases from J, the junction kept 2 bases outside the gene matches. From germline, CDR1 is SGHNT and CDR2 YENEEA. The CDR3 extends over 15 amino acids. CDR3 residues: CASSPRGGSYNEQFF. CDR3 DNA sequence: TGTGCCAGCAGCCCGCGGGGGGGCTCCTACAATGAGCAGTTCTTC.

J is TRBJ1-2 and V is TRBV5-4; 7 bases are shared with TRBD1. V was pared by 0 bases and J by 2 bases, with 4 bases of the junction left unmatched. The CDR3 is 15 amino acids. From germline, CDR1 is SGHNT and CDR2 YYREEE (reference sequence). CDR3 nucleotides: TGTGCCAGCAGCTTGGGTACAGGGGCGAACTATGGCTACACCTTC. This encodes CASSLGTGANYGYTF.

The V gene is TRBV27, the J gene TRBJ1-4; the match to TRBD1 covers 7 bases. The CDR3 consists of 14 residues. Germline CDR1 and CDR2: MNHEY and SMNVEV (reference sequence). The V segment lost 6 bases and the J segment 7 bases; nucleotides outside the gene matches: 8. CDR3 DNA sequence: TGTGCCAGCAGAGGACAGGTCGGAAGTGAAAAACTGTTTTTT. Protein sequence: CASRGQVGSEKLFF.

This chain connects TRBV29-1 to TRBJ1-2, with D unresolved. The V end lost 4 bases, the J end lost 4 bases, and 13 bases lay between the germline ends. Germline values: CDR1 SQVTM, CDR2 ANQGSEA. The CDR3 covers 13 residues. The CDR3 protein is CSVGAVDFYGYTF. CDR3 DNA: TGCAGCGTTGGGGCAGTTGATTTCTATGGCTACACCTTC.

This clone was counted once. The chain employs TRBV5-1 and TRBJ2-1; 8 bases map to TRBD2. Looked up from germline, CDR1 is SGHRS and CDR2 is YFSETQ. The V and J ends lost 3 bases and 3 bases, in that order; junction bases with no gene match: 11. The CDR3 loop spans 17 amino acids. This CDR3 is CASSSGLAGLLYNEQFF. The CDR3 DNA sequence: TGCGCCAGCAGCTCGGGCTTAGCGGGACTCCTCTACAATGAGCAGTTCTTC.

V and J are TRBV7-3 and TRBJ2-5; 14 bases line up with TRBD2. Germline-derived CDR1 and CDR2 are SGHTA and FQGTGA. The CDR3 is made up of 17 amino acids. The ends lost 1 base at V and 4 bases at J; junction bases unmatched: 5. The CDR3 DNA sequence: TGTGCCAGCAGCTTAAGGGGACTAGCGGGAGAGGGAGAGACCCAGTACTTC. Encoded protein: CASSLRGLAGEGETQYF.

The genes are TRBV11-3 and TRBJ2-5; 8 bases are shared with TRBD2. CDR3 length: 20 residues. Germline-derived CDR1 and CDR2 are SGHNT and YENEEA. The J segment lost 2 bases and the V segment lost 1 base, leaving 18 bases of the junction unmatched. In DNA form, the CDR3 reads TGTGCCAGCAGCTTAGTCTGGGGACTAGTGACGAGCTGGGTACAAGAGACCCAGTACTTC. This codes for CASSLVWGLVTSWVQETQYF.

This rearrangement joins TRBV18 to TRBJ1-3; TRBD1 agrees at 8 bases. Germline V lookup: CDR1 KGHSH, CDR2 LQKENI. This CDR3 comprises 14 residues. Germline trimming cut 5 bases from V and 4 bases from J; bases unmatched to any gene: 4. This CDR3 reads CASSSRGLGNTIYF. DNA of the CDR3: TGTGCCAGCTCAAGCAGGGGGCTCGGAAACACCATATATTTT.

CDR3 in amino acids: CASIQGAGGNTIYF. The CDR3, as DNA: TGTGCCAGTATCCAGGGGGCGGGAGGAAACACCATATATTTT. The chain combines TRBV19 with TRBJ1-3; 8 bases align to TRBD1. Germline V gives CDR1 LNHDA, CDR2 SQIVND (reference sequence). The CDR3 extends over 14 amino acids. With 7 bases clipped from V and 4 bases from J, the junction kept 6 bases outside the gene matches.

The rearrangement joins TRBV30 to TRBJ1-4, with a tentative D call TRBD1 (5 bases). The germline gives CDR1 GTSNPN, CDR2 SVGIG (reference sequence). The length of the CDR3 is 14 residues. V was shortened by 0 bases and J by 6 bases, with 11 bases between the two germline ends. CDR3 protein: CAWSVPGGDEKLFF. DNA of the CDR3: TGTGCCTGGAGTGTTCCGGGGGGTGATGAAAAACTGTTTTTT.

The CDR3 DNA is TGTGCCAGCAGTTTCCGACAGGGGGTGACAGATACGCAGTATTTT. This gives the protein CASSFRQGVTDTQYF. J is TRBJ2-3 and V is TRBV27, with 9 bases that match TRBD1. Trimming cost V 3 bases and J 3 bases; bases outside gene matches: 4. Germline assignment: CDR1 MNHEY and CDR2 SMNVEV (reference sequence). There are 15 residues in the CDR3.

The chain links TRBV7-3 to TRBJ2-7; the D gene is possibly TRBD1 (6 bases). CDR3 size: 13 residues. Trimming took off 3 bases at V and 0 bases at J, with 6 bases between the two ends. Germline V gene sequence: CDR1 SGHTA, CDR2 FQGTGA. DNA of the CDR3: TGTGCCAGCAGCTTCAGGGGCTCCTACGAGCAGTACTTC. Translation gives CASSFRGSYEQYF.

This chain connects TRBV4-3 to TRBJ1-4; no clear D. Germline CDR1 reads LGHNA; CDR2 reads YSLEER. The CDR3 is made up of 18 amino acids. V was clipped by 0 bases and J by 6 bases, with 20 bases between them. CDR3 sequence reads: CASSQELPSDWTYEKLFF. CDR3 sequence (DNA): TGCGCCAGCAGCCAAGAACTACCCTCGGACTGGACTTATGAAAAACTGTTTTTT.

The rearrangement uses TRBV21-1 and TRBJ1-6; the table's D call of TRBD1 was not tested on the DNA. TRBV21-1 is listed as a pseudogene. This CDR3 spans 15 amino acids. Here the CDR3 DNA reads TGTGCCAGGGCGACAGGTCTGGAATATAATTCACCCCTCCACTTT. Translated: CARATGLEYNSPLHF.

The V call is TRBV11-2, the J call TRBJ2-2, with no clear D. Germline values: CDR1 SGHAT, CDR2 FQNNGV. V was clipped by 2 bases and J by 0 bases, with 7 bases between them. This CDR3 is 15 amino acids long. The CDR3 reads CASSLLSANTGELFF. Written as DNA, the CDR3 is TGTGCCAGCAGCTTATTATCAGCGAACACCGGGGAGCTGTTTTTT.

This clone was observed a single time. Additional DNA sequences in this sample encode the identical CDR3. The chain carries TRBV7-9 and TRBJ2-2, with TRBD2 matching over 9 bases. Per germline, CDR1 SEHNR and CDR2 FQNEAQ (reference sequence). V gave up 1 base and J gave up 3 bases; unmatched junction bases: 12. The CDR3 consists of 19 residues. The CDR3 nucleotides are TGTGCCAGCAGCTTAGTACCCGACAGGAGCGGGGGGTACACCGGGGAGCTGTTTTTT. This translates into CASSLVPDRSGGYTGELFF.

J is TRBJ2-7 and V is TRBV5-6; maybe TRBD1 (6 bases). There are 14 residues in the CDR3. Trimming pared 4 bases from V and 2 bases from J, leaving 13 bases between. Germline-derived CDR1 and CDR2 are SGHDT and YYEEEE. The CDR3 sequence: CASSRVGAAYEQYF. CDR3 DNA sequence: TGTGCCAGCAGCCGGGTGGGGGCCGCCTACGAGCAGTACTTC.